The present TCR beta chain was sequenced within a study of blood T cell repertoires in COVID-19. Study-level background: Italy, Spain and the United States were the sources of the convalescent and acute COVID-19 samples. Sources were T cells, B-cell-depleted T cells, or PBMCs; the material itself was cDNA or gDNA.

The CDR3 covers 16 residues. With 3 bases removed from V and 1 base from J, the gap between germline ends came to 13 bases. In germline, CDR1 is SGHDT, CDR2 YYEEEE. In the source study's methods: Scientists estimated how many nucleated cells there were by amplifying reference gene primers. Produced via immunoSEQ multiplex PCR; TCRdb's table is partial and in-frame only. V, J and clone size were drawn from that table, and D and trimming were deduced from the DNA. The sample holds 55,000 to 65,000 clones, under 85% seen once. The sample comprised peripheral blood. The V and J genes are TRBV5-6 and TRBJ2-2; no reliable D call. This sequence was found in a man between 60 and 70 years old with acute or convalescent COVID-19. In DNA form, the CDR3 reads TGTGCCAGCAGCTCTACAGCCCAGATGAACACCGGGGAGCTGTTTTTT. Translation: CASSSTAQMNTGELFF.